This TCR beta chain is from a study of tumor-infiltrating lymphocytes in localized non-small cell lung cancer. Overall study findings and caveats: Tumors had more T cell infiltration than uninvolved lung, per TCRbeta sequencing and CD3 counts. T-cell fraction did not differ between immunotypes IM1 and IM2. Different pieces of the same tissue were used for each assay.

Trimming cost V 10 bases and J 4 bases, with 26 bases left between them. The CDR3 runs 17 residues. The germline V gene encodes CDR1 SNHLY and CDR2 FYNNEI. TCRdb's copy holds only in-frame clones and misses some; the assay was immunoSEQ multiplex PCR. The sample holds over 8,000 clones, approximately 75% seen once. With respect to this clone: Its specificity is unknown.

The origin of this receptor is a human donor with non-small cell lung cancer. Sample: uninvolved lung tissue not adjacent to the tumor. The chain carries TRBV2 and TRBJ2-4, with D unresolved. In nucleotides, the CDR3 is TGTGCCACATACAAATTCAACTCCCGGTCGTCGAAAAACATTCAGTACTTC. Its translation: CATYKFNSRSSKNIQYF.